Listed below are T cell receptor beta chains from one sample, sequenced in a study of Graves' ophthalmopathy and Graves' hyperthyroidism. TCRdb reprocessed the multiplex PCR reads with MiXCR, giving one entry per CDR3 protein. The sample lists 150,000 or so distinct CDR3 sequences, just under 40% occurring once. The sequenced sample was peripheral blood. The receptor set was obtained from a man between 25 and 39 years old with Graves' ophthalmopathy. CDR3s include the opening cysteine and the closing phenylalanine or tryptophan. Fields, in order: V gene, clone size, J gene, D gene, CDR3 DNA, CDR3 protein. A D gene is named only where the DNA matches it firmly. Clone size is not always given. Where it is, it says once, few, many or a class for expanded clones.

>TRBV4-3|many|TRBJ1-2|TRBD1
TGCGCCAGCAGCCAAGGTCGACAGGGTGTCTATGGCTACACCTTC
CASSQGRQGVYGYTF
>TRBV12-3/TRBV12-4|-|TRBJ2-7|TRBD1
TGTGCCAGCAGTAAAGGACAGGGGGCTAACGAGCAGTACTTC
CASSKGQGANEQYF
>TRBV20-1|-|TRBJ2-7|-
TGCAGTGCTAGTGTCAGGGCCCCCTACGAGCAGTACTTC
CSASVRAPYEQYF
>TRBV30|many|TRBJ1-5|-
TGTGCCTGGAGCCTCGCCCCGAGCAATCAGCCCCAGCATTTT
CAWSLAPSNQPQHF
>TRBV6-2/TRBV6-3|many|TRBJ2-2|-
TGTGCCACGATGTCAGGGGGGCGCGGATCTTCCGGGGAGCTGTTTTTT
CATMSGGRGSSGELFF
>TRBV16|many|TRBJ2-7|-
TGTGCCAGCAGCCGTTTATGGGGGGCCTACGAGCAGTACTTC
CASSRLWGAYEQYF
>TRBV12-5|many|TRBJ2-5|-
TGTGCTAGTGGTTCAGGGAGTCGAGAGACCCAGTACTTC
CASGSGSRETQYF
>TRBV30|-|TRBJ2-7|TRBD2
TGTGCCTGGAGTGTACGACTAGCGGGATCCGAGCAGTACTTC
CAWSVRLAGSEQYF
>TRBV6-1|-|TRBJ2-7|-
TGTGCCAGCACCCCCGGCCCTACCCCCTACGAGCAGTACTTC
CASTPGPTPYEQYF
>TRBV4-2|many|TRBJ2-2|-
TGTGCCAGCAGCCAAGAAGACCCTGTTAACACCGGGGAGCTGTTTTTT
CASSQEDPVNTGELFF
>TRBV6-5|-|TRBJ2-7|-
TGTGCCAGCAGTTACTCTCCCTGGACAGTCCCCTACGAGCAGTACTTC
CASSYSPWTVPYEQYF
>TRBV10-3|-|TRBJ2-7|TRBD1
TGTGCCATCAGTGGGGACAGTTTCTACGAGCAGTACTTC
CAISGDSFYEQYF
>TRBV12-3/TRBV12-4|few|TRBJ1-2|TRBD1
TGTGCCAGCAGAGAGGGAGGGACAGGGGATTACTTC
CASREGGTGDYF
>TRBV7-2|many|TRBJ1-2|TRBD1
TGTGCCAGCAGCTCCCATCAGTGGGGACAGGGGGATGGCTACACCTTC
CASSSHQWGQGDGYTF
>TRBV7-8|-|TRBJ2-7|TRBD2
TGTGCCAGCAGCCCGCCCGGGAGGCCCGAGCAGTACTTC
CASSPPGRPEQYF
>TRBV28|-|TRBJ2-7|-
TGTGCCAGCAGGTGGGAGACCGCCTACGAGCAGTACTTC
CASRWETAYEQYF
>TRBV13|many|TRBJ2-7|-
TGTGCCAGCAGCCCCCCAGGTACCTTCTCCTACGAGCAGTACTTC
CASSPPGTFSYEQYF
>TRBV28|many|TRBJ1-2|-
TGTGCCAGCAGTCCCCCCCCAGGGACTGGCTACACCTTC
CASSPPPGTGYTF
>TRBV12-3/TRBV12-4|many|TRBJ2-7|-
TGTGCCAGCAGTATTACACCCTACGAGCAGTACTTC
CASSITPYEQYF
>TRBV28|few|TRBJ1-2|-
TGTGCCAGCTCCGCAGCGGGGCAAAGTGACTATGGCTACACCTTC
CASSAAGQSDYGYTF
>TRBV29-1|many|TRBJ1-2|-
TGCAGCGTTGGGGCAGGTATCAACTATGGCTACACCTTC
CSVGAGINYGYTF
>TRBV7-2|once|TRBJ2-7|-
TGTGCCAGCAGCCAAGTAAAGGTTGGCGAGCAGTACTTC
CASSQVKVGEQYF
>TRBV4-2|many|TRBJ1-2|-
TGTGCCAGCAGCCAAGTTCTTGGACAAAACTATGGCTACACCTTC
CASSQVLGQNYGYTF
>TRBV6-1|many|TRBJ1-5|-
TGTGCCAGCAGTGAAGCGTTTCCTCCGGAGCCCCAGCATTTT
CASSEAFPPEPQHF
>TRBV27|-|TRBJ2-6|-
TGTGCCAGCAGTTTATCGTTGGGATCCAACGTCCTGACTTTC
CASSLSLGSNVLTF
>TRBV6-2/TRBV6-3|medium-sized|TRBJ2-7|-
TGTGCCAGCAGAGCGGTAGGGGCCTACGAGCAGTACTTC
CASRAVGAYEQYF
>TRBV27|-|TRBJ2-7|TRBD1
TGTGCCAGCAGTCCGTTTGATTATGGGACAGCCTACGAGCAGTACTTC
CASSPFDYGTAYEQYF
>TRBV29-1|many|TRBJ1-2|-
TGCAGCGTTGAGGGGATGACGTATGGCTACACCTTC
CSVEGMTYGYTF
>TRBV5-1|many|TRBJ1-2|-
TGCGCCAGCAGCTTTGGGGTCGCGGTGGCAGGGATAATCTATGGCTACACCTTC
CASSFGVAVAGIIYGYTF
>TRBV2|many|TRBJ2-7|-
TGTGCCAGCAACGGGATGCACTACGAGCAGTACTTC
CASNGMHYEQYF
>TRBV9|many|TRBJ2-5|-
TGTGCCAGCAGCGTAGTTGGAGGGGGACGGGAGACCCAGTACTTC
CASSVVGGGRETQYF
>TRBV19|-|TRBJ1-6|-
TGTGCCAGTTCCCCGCGGGGTAATTCACCCCTCCACTTT
CASSPRGNSPLHF
>TRBV6-4|-|TRBJ1-1|-
TGTGCCAGCAGTGGGGAGTGGGGCACTGAAGCTTTCTTT
CASSGEWGTEAFF
>TRBV7-2|-|TRBJ2-5|-
TGTGCCAGCAGCCGATGGTGGGGGTTGAGGGAGACCCAGTACTTC
CASSRWWGLRETQYF
>TRBV11-2|once|TRBJ2-5|-
TGTGCCAGCAGCCCAAGGTGGCGGGAGACCCAGTACTTC
CASSPRWRETQYF
>TRBV6-2/TRBV6-3|-|TRBJ2-7|-
TGTGCCAGCAGTTACGACTATAACTACGAGCAGTACTTC
CASSYDYNYEQYF
>TRBV19|many|TRBJ2-2|-
TGTGCCAGTACTAACAGAGGGCAGGACACCGGGGAGCTGTTTTTT
CASTNRGQDTGELFF
>TRBV6-2/TRBV6-3|-|TRBJ2-7|TRBD1
TGTGCCAGCAGTTACTCGAAAGGGAGGACAGGGATCTACGAGCAGTACTTC
CASSYSKGRTGIYEQYF
>TRBV6-5|many|TRBJ1-1|-
TGTGCCAGCAGCCTACAGGGTAGCGGTCGTGAAGCTTTCTTT
CASSLQGSGREAFF
>TRBV7-3|few|TRBJ2-7|-
TGTGCCAGCAGCCCGTCCCGGGACACACACGAGCAGTACTTC
CASSPSRDTHEQYF
>TRBV27|many|TRBJ1-5|-
TGTGCCAGCAGTTTCAAGGTACATCAGCCCCAGCATTTT
CASSFKVHQPQHF
>TRBV28|few|TRBJ2-7|-
TGTGCCAGCAGTTCCAGGGTTAGCGAGCAGTACTTC
CASSSRVSEQYF
>TRBV7-2|-|TRBJ2-7|-
TGTGCCAGCAGCTTAGCGCCGGGAGCCGTGGGAGAGCAGTACTTC
CASSLAPGAVGEQYF
>TRBV11-1|many|TRBJ1-2|TRBD1
TGTGCCAGCAGCACAGGGGGATTCTCTCTTAACTATGGCTACACCTTC
CASSTGGFSLNYGYTF
>TRBV6-1|-|TRBJ2-5|-
TGTGCCAGCAGTAGGGGGGCCCGGGGGCAAGAGACCCAGTACTTC
CASSRGARGQETQYF
>TRBV12-3/TRBV12-4|-|TRBJ1-1|-
TGTGCCAGCAGTTTCCGTCAGGAAGCTTTCTTT
CASSFRQEAFF
>TRBV19|many|TRBJ2-5|TRBD2
TGTGCCAGTAGGATCTCAACTAGCGTGGCGACCCAGTACTTC
CASRISTSVATQYF
>TRBV6-1|few|TRBJ1-1|TRBD1
TGTGCCAGCAGACCCAGGGGGACTGAAGCTTTCTTT
CASRPRGTEAFF
>TRBV28|-|TRBJ1-5|-
TGTGCCAGCAGTTCACACCATAGCAATCAGCCCCAGCATTTT
CASSSHHSNQPQHF
>TRBV7-2|-|TRBJ1-6|-
TGTGCCAGCAGCTTAACTCGTAGCGCCCTCCACTTT
CASSLTRSALHF
>TRBV18|many|TRBJ2-7|-
TGTGCCAGCTCAGTTAACTTCTACGAGCAGTACTTC
CASSVNFYEQYF
>TRBV20-1|many|TRBJ1-5|TRBD1
TGCAGTGCCGGGACAGAAGTCTACCAGCCCCAGCATTTT
CSAGTEVYQPQHF
>TRBV4-1|-|TRBJ1-1|-
TGCGCCAGCAGCCAAGAAACGGTGGATGAAGCTTTCTTT
CASSQETVDEAFF